This paragraph reports one TCR beta chain. Its target is not known. The sample belongs to a study of OX40 agonist ivuxolimab in advanced cancers. The method was immunoSEQ multiplex PCR; TCRdb's version includes in-frame clones alone and lacks a portion of them. Found here are over 45,000 clones, roughly 88% of them singletons; the top ten hold roughly 3.2%. The CDR3 has 15 amino acids. Trimming left V 5 bases short and J 2 bases short, with 13 bases between. Germline V lookup: CDR1 MNHEY, CDR2 SMNVEV (reference sequence). Findings of the study overall: The authors also found low normalized T-cell clonal expansion in some nonresponders.

The clonotype originates from an adult with an advanced solid tumor such as melanoma, head and neck, liver or kidney cancer. Sequenced material: CD4+ or CD8+ T cells sorted from blood, taken in a trial of the OX40 agonist ivuxolimab. V and J are TRBV27 and TRBJ1-5; maybe TRBD1 (6 bases). The CDR3 nucleotides read TGTGCCAGCAGTCGGCAACAGGGTGGCAATCAGCCCCAGCATTTT. Residues: CASSRQQGGNQPQHF.